Following are 23 T cell receptor beta chains from one sample sequenced in a study of identical twins. TCRdb analysed the 5' RACE reads with MiXCR anew, one entry per CDR3 protein. This table holds around 230,000 distinct CDR3 sequences, roughly 9.4% found once. The sequencing sample was made of memory (CD45RO+) T cells sorted from blood. These receptors were taken from a woman between 18 and 30 years old in good health.

This clonotype turned up a few times. The genes are TRBV5-5 and TRBJ1-1, with a tentative D call TRBD1 (5 bases). Trimming pared 3 bases from V and 3 bases from J, leaving 12 bases between. The CDR3 loop spans 14 amino acids. CDR1 is SGHKS and CDR2 is YYEKEE in the germline V gene (reference sequence). The DNA for the CDR3 is TGTGCCAGCAGCTGGGGCGGGAGGGACACTGAAGCTTTCTTT. Translating gives CASSWGGRDTEAFF.

V and J are TRBV5-5 and TRBJ2-4, with 7 bases aligning to TRBD1. V was pared by 2 bases and J by 8 bases, with 1 base of the junction left unmatched. CDR1 is SGHKS, CDR2 YYEKEE, per germline (reference sequence). The CDR3 is 12 residues long. The CDR3 nucleotides read TGTGCCAGCAGCTTAGACAGGGACATTCAGTACTTC. Its translation: CASSLDRDIQYF.

This rearrangement joins TRBV25-1 to TRBJ1-1; D perhaps matches TRBD1 (5 bases). From germline, CDR1 is MGHDK and CDR2 SYGVNS. CDR3 size: 12 residues. The V gene lost 3 bases and the J gene lost 8 bases, with 10 bases spanning the gap. The CDR3 nucleotides read TGTGCCAGCAGTGATTCCCGGGACGAAGCTTTCTTT. As protein: CASSDSRDEAFF.

Only a few counts were recorded for this clonotype. V gene TRBV7-2 combines with J gene TRBJ2-3, with D unresolved. Germline CDR1 and CDR2: SGHTA and FQGNSA. This CDR3 is built from 12 residues. Trimming took 5 bases from V and 6 from J, leaving 9 bases between them. The CDR3 here is CASSLHADTQYF. The CDR3 DNA reads as TGTGCCAGCAGCCTCCACGCGGATACGCAGTATTTT. The variable domain in full, completed from reference TRBV7-2 and TRBJ2-3, reads GAGVSQSPSNKVTEKGKDVELRCDPISGHTALYWYRQSLGQGLEFLIYFQGNSAPDKSGLPSDRFSAERTGGSVSTLTIQRTQQEDSAVYLCASSLHADTQYFGPGTRLTVL.

The rearrangement joins TRBV5-4 to TRBJ2-3; D is unclear. V lost 9 bases and J 0 bases, leaving 14 bases between the germline ends. Per germline, CDR1 SGHNT and CDR2 YYREEE (reference sequence). The CDR3 is 14 residues long. CDR3 sequence reads: CAIAVKSSTDTQYF. The CDR3 DNA reads as TGTGCCATCGCGGTGAAGTCCAGCACAGATACGCAGTATTTT.

Ten or more counts support this clonotype. The rearrangement links TRBV5-5 to TRBJ2-1; 7 nucleotides align to TRBD1. V lost 2 bases and J lost 7; bases outside the gene matches: 6. This CDR3 is built from 14 residues. Germline CDR1 SGHKS, CDR2 YYEKEE (reference sequence). Here the CDR3 reads CASSLDRVVNEQFF. The CDR3 region has the DNA TGTGCCAGCAGCTTAGACAGGGTAGTGAATGAGCAGTTCTTC.

The chain combines TRBV30 with TRBJ1-4; D remains unclear. The CDR3 extends over 13 amino acids. The V end lost 0 bases, the J end lost 6 bases, and 8 bases lay between the germline ends. Germline loops: CDR1 GTSNPN, CDR2 SVGIG (reference sequence). As DNA, the CDR3 is TGTGCCTGGAGTGTGGGTAGCGATGAAAAACTGTTTTTT. Translated: CAWSVGSDEKLFF. Drawing the rest from reference TRBV30 and TRBJ1-4, the complete variable domain is SQTIHQWPATLVQPVGSPLSLECTVEGTSNPNLYWYRQAAGRGLQLLFYSVGIGQISSEVPQNLSASRPQDRQFILSSKKLLLSDSGFYLCAWSVGSDEKLFFGSGTQLSVL.

This chain connects TRBV5-5 to TRBJ1-3, with unresolved D. The CDR3 is 17 amino acids. Germline lookup yields CDR1 SGHKS and CDR2 YYEKEE (reference sequence). V dropped 3 bases and J dropped 0 bases, with 16 bases sitting between them. DNA of the CDR3: TGTGCCAGCAGCTCGAATACCGGAATCCTCTCTGGAAACACCATATATTTT. This gives the protein CASSSNTGILSGNTIYF.

In this sample, this clonotype turned up many times. J is TRBJ2-2 and V is TRBV7-2; 7 bases agree with TRBD1. After removal of 2 bases from V and 5 bases from J, the junction contained 2 bases not matched to a gene. Germline V CDR1 and CDR2: SGHTA, FQGNSA. The CDR3 sequence is 14 residues long. CDR3 in amino acids: CASSLRGRTGELFF. CDR3 sequence (DNA): TGTGCCAGCAGCTTAAGGGGGCGAACCGGGGAGCTGTTTTTT.

V gene TRBV12-3 or TRBV12-4 combines with J gene TRBJ2-7, with 10 bases identical to TRBD2. The ends lost 4 bases at V and 2 bases at J; junction bases unmatched: 5. The CDR3 extends over 15 amino acids. CDR3 sequence: CASSSSGRSTYEQYF. Written as DNA, the CDR3 is TGTGCCAGCAGTTCTAGCGGGAGATCCACCTACGAGCAGTACTTC.

The sample holds a few counts of this clonotype. This rearrangement joins TRBV20-1 to TRBJ2-7; D is unresolved. CDR1 is DFQATT, CDR2 SNEGSKA, per germline (reference sequence). The CDR3 loop spans 15 amino acids. Deletions cut 6 bases from V and 2 bases from J, with 20 bases between. The CDR3 spells CSASGAGALPYEQYF. CDR3 bases: TGCAGTGCCAGTGGAGCCGGAGCGCTTCCCTACGAGCAGTACTTC.

This clonotype was counted only a few times. The rearrangement uses TRBV20-1 and TRBJ2-7; unclear D gene. The V gene lost 3 bases and the J gene lost 3 bases, with 12 bases spanning the gap. CDR1 DFQATT and CDR2 SNEGSKA come from the germline V gene (reference sequence). The CDR3 consists of 13 residues. CDR3 in amino acids: CSASNSGNYEQYF. The CDR3 nucleotides are TGCAGTGCTAGCAATAGTGGAAACTACGAGCAGTACTTC.

This clonotype was detected only once. The chain combines TRBV5-1 with TRBJ2-6, with 7 positions matching TRBD1. The CDR3 loop spans 17 amino acids. From germline, CDR1 is SGHRS and CDR2 YFSETQ. J gave up 0 bases and V 4 bases, and 7 bases lay outside the gene matches. CDR3 in amino acids: CASSPGSGGSGANVLTF. The CDR3 bases are TGCGCCAGCAGCCCGGGGTCAGGGGGCTCTGGGGCCAACGTCCTGACTTTC. Variable domain in full (rest from reference TRBV5-1 and TRBJ2-6): KAGVTQTPRYLIKTRGQQVTLSCSPISGHRSVSWYQQTPGQGLQFLFEYFSETQRNKGNFPGRFSGRQFSNSRSEMNVSTLELGDSALYLCASSPGSGGSGANVLTFGAGSRLTVL.

The chain combines TRBV20-1 with TRBJ2-1; the D gene is possibly TRBD2 (6 bases). V was shortened by 2 bases and J by 6 bases, with 23 bases between the two germline ends. Germline loops: CDR1 DFQATT, CDR2 SNEGSKA (reference sequence). The CDR3 has 17 residues. Written as DNA, the CDR3 is TGCAGTGCTAGACCCTTAGGGAGGAGAGCGGAGAGCAATGAGCAGTTCTTC. Amino acids: CSARPLGRRAESNEQFF.

This clonotype showed up just a few times. V is TRBV12-3 or TRBV12-4 and J is TRBJ2-1, with no clear D. V shed 7 bases and J shed 0 bases, with 13 bases lying between them. CDR3 size: 15 residues. CDR3 nucleotide sequence: TGTGCCAGCATAACCGGGTCGAGCTCCTACAATGAGCAGTTCTTC. It is translated as CASITGSSSYNEQFF.

The table lists this clonotype with many counts. The chain couples TRBV12-3 or TRBV12-4 to TRBJ2-2, with no clear D. This CDR3 region has 13 residues. The V end was cut by 6 bases, the J end by 6 bases, with 11 bases between. CDR3 bases: TGTGCCAGCAGCCCACTTAGGTCCGGGGAGCTGTTTTTT. This gives the protein CASSPLRSGELFF.

There are many counts of this clonotype. The rearrangement links TRBV3-1 to TRBJ2-7, with D unclear. The germline V gene encodes CDR1 LGHDT and CDR2 YNNKEL (reference sequence). The CDR3 has 14 residues. Between the trimmed V and J ends, which lost 2 bases and 3 bases, there was a span of 11 bases. The DNA for the CDR3 is TGTGCCAGCAGCCAACGACTCACGATCTACGAGCAGTACTTC. This gives the protein CASSQRLTIYEQYF.

The chain is built from TRBV6-6 and TRBJ1-2, with unresolved D. The CDR3 loop spans 13 amino acids. The germline V gene has CDR1 MNHNY and CDR2 SVGAGI (reference sequence). V was shortened by 6 bases and J by 5 bases, with 13 bases between the two germline ends. The CDR3 coding sequence is TGTGCCAGCAGGCCCCCTGGGCAGTATGGCTACACCTTC. Translation: CASRPPGQYGYTF.

This clonotype was observed at least ten times. The chain couples TRBV12-3 or TRBV12-4 to TRBJ1-2; D call uncertain. V was trimmed by 2 bases and J by 5 bases, leaving 3 bases between them. The CDR3 loop spans 11 amino acids. The CDR3 loop reads CASSLLYGYTF. The CDR3 DNA reads as TGTGCCAGCAGTTTATTGTATGGCTACACCTTC.

This clonotype was seen only a few times. The chain uses TRBV5-1 and TRBJ2-7; D gene unclear. The germline V and J ends were trimmed by 4 bases and 5 bases, with 10 bases remaining between them. The germline V gene encodes CDR1 SGHRS and CDR2 YFSETQ. The CDR3 contains 12 residues. CDR3 loop: CASSMIGNEQYF. For the CDR3, the DNA is TGCGCCAGCAGCATGATAGGGAACGAGCAGTACTTC. Looking up the rest from reference TRBV5-1 and TRBJ2-7 gives the full variable domain: KAGVTQTPRYLIKTRGQQVTLSCSPISGHRSVSWYQQTPGQGLQFLFEYFSETQRNKGNFPGRFSGRQFSNSRSEMNVSTLELGDSALYLCASSMIGNEQYFGPGTRLTVT.

This clonotype was found a few times. The chain joins TRBV7-9 to TRBJ2-5; either TRBD1 or TRBD2 may fit D (5 bases each). The V end lost 1 base, the J end lost 5 bases, and 11 bases lay between the germline ends. The CDR3 has 14 residues. Per germline, CDR1 SEHNR and CDR2 FQNEAQ (reference sequence). CDR3: CASSLGGTRETQYF. CDR3 bases: TGTGCCAGCAGCTTAGGAGGGACCCGGGAGACCCAGTACTTC.

This clonotype was seen only a few times. The V gene is TRBV5-8, the J gene TRBJ2-7; no clear D. CDR3 size: 14 residues. Per germline, CDR1 SGHTS and CDR2 YDEGEE. V gave up 2 bases and J gave up 0 bases, with 9 bases separating them. The CDR3 sequence: CASSLGATSYEQYF. The CDR3 nucleotides read TGTGCCAGCAGCTTAGGAGCGACCTCCTACGAGCAGTACTTC.

This clonotype occurred many times. The chain carries TRBV6-4 and TRBJ2-1; no clear D. Trimming stripped 2 bases from V and 7 bases from J, with 9 bases between. Germline V gene sequence: CDR1 MRHNA, CDR2 SNTAGT. The CDR3 is made up of 13 amino acids. The CDR3 region is CASSDTSWNEQFF. The CDR3, as DNA: TGTGCCAGCAGTGACACGAGTTGGAATGAGCAGTTCTTC.